The 16 T cell receptor beta chains below were found in one sample sequenced in a study of tumor-infiltrating lymphocytes in primary liver carcinoma (dated by TCRdb to 2016 to 2017). Sequencing was carried out with an Illumina HiSeq 2500. A constant-region primer and ProtoScript II reverse transcriptase were used to reverse-transcribe TCRbeta-specific cDNA from about 0.55 ug total RNA. Construction of the TCRbeta libraries relied on three nested rounds of multiplex PCR, following a slightly modified ARM-PCR procedure. The first two PCR rounds used multiplex TRBV1-TRBV30 forward primers with a Cbeta reverse primer, each for approximately 10 cycles. TCRdb reran the public reads through fastp at Q25 and MiXCR, keeping productive beta chains. Under each unique CDR3 protein, matching rows form one entry showing the most common genes and DNA. The sample table contains hundreds of thousands of distinct CDR3 sequences; only one count was recorded for roughly 60% of them. Jointly, the top ten make up about a sixth of the sample.

Blood RNA was extracted from unsorted whole blood using TRIzol reagent, and germline DNA was obtained with the DNeasy Blood & Tissue kit. The sequenced sample was peripheral blood. The receptors stem from a woman aged 30 to 39 with primary liver carcinoma and hepatitis B virus infection.

In the case of this clonotype: At one boundary the junction diverges from the germline segment, which might be a read error. The chain uses TRBV4-2 and TRBJ2-7; D is ambiguous. CDR1 LGHNA and CDR2 YNFKEQ come from the germline V gene. The CDR3 covers 13 residues. The DNA for the CDR3 is TGTGCCAACAGCCAAGTATACTCAGACGAGCAGTACTTC. Amino acids: CANSQVYSDEQYF.

On this clonotype itself: The germline gene is not matched at one end of the junction; a read error may be the cause. The CDR3, as DNA: TGCGCCGGCAGTAAGTCTAAGGGGTCACGGGCTGATACGCAGTATTTT. This codes for CAGSKSKGSRADTQYF. The J gene is TRBJ2-3, the V gene TRBV10-1, with D possibly TRBD1 on 5 matching bases. The CDR3 totals 16 residues. Germline lookup yields CDR1 WNHNN and CDR2 SYGVQD (reference sequence).

This clonotype showed up many times. The chain couples TRBV11-2 to TRBJ2-3; D remains ambiguous. The CDR3 contains 13 residues. The germline V and J ends were trimmed by 4 bases and 2 bases, with 7 bases remaining between them. From germline, CDR1 is SGHAT and CDR2 FQNNGV. The CDR3 sequence is CASSSLDTDTQYF. In DNA form, the CDR3 reads TGTGCCAGCAGCTCCCTCGACACAGATACGCAGTATTTT.

As for this clonotype: Germline is not matched at one junction end, which may reflect a read error. The chain is built from TRBV4-2 and TRBJ2-7; D is perhaps TRBD2 (6 bases). This CDR3 has 13 residues. Germline V gene lookup returns CDR1 LGHNA and CDR2 YNFKEQ. CDR3 in DNA: TGTGCCAGCAGCCGGGGGGAAGTCGTCGAGCAATACTTC. Protein sequence: CASSRGEVVEQYF.

This clonotype showed up many times. Here the CDR3 DNA reads TGTGCCAGCAGTCCCGGGACTAGCCTGAACACCGGGGAGCTGTTTTTT. Encoded protein: CASSPGTSLNTGELFF. This chain joins TRBV12-3 or TRBV12-4 and TRBJ2-2; 9 bases align to TRBD2. V trimming: 5 bases; J trimming: 1 base; junction bases outside the gene matches: 5. The CDR3 length is 16 residues.

The V call is TRBV6-5, the J call TRBJ1-6, with a tentative D call TRBD1 (6 bases). This CDR3 has 18 amino acids. Germline CDR1 MNHEY, CDR2 SVGAGI. V was pared by 2 bases and J by 5 bases, with 19 bases between. CDR3 region: CASSYAIPGEGHNSPLHF. CDR3 nucleotides: TGTGCCAGCAGTTACGCAATTCCAGGGGAAGGGCATAATTCACCCCTCCACTTT.

In this sample, this clonotype turned up a few times. The chain is built from TRBV12-3 or TRBV12-4 and TRBJ2-7; 9 nucleotides match TRBD1. The CDR3 contains 15 residues. Trimming removed 5 bases from V and 1 base from J; junction bases left unmatched: 6. The CDR3 loop is CASSPGTGRSYEQYF. The CDR3 bases are TGTGCCAGCAGTCCTGGGACAGGGCGGTCCTACGAGCAGTACTTC.

This clonotype was observed a handful of times. The chain combines TRBV28 with TRBJ2-3; 8 bases match TRBD1. Germline CDR1 reads MDHEN; CDR2 reads SYDVKM. The CDR3 has 13 residues. V lost 8 bases, J lost 0 bases, and 1 base stayed unmatched. The CDR3 loop reads CASHRGSTDTQYF. Here the CDR3 DNA reads TGTGCCAGCCACAGGGGGAGCACAGATACGCAGTATTTT.

Concerning this clonotype itself: Mismatch with germline at one junction end may stem from a read error. The CDR3 nucleotides read TGTGTCTGGAGTGTACCGGGACAGGTCGGATCTAAAGCTTTCTTT. Amino acid sequence: CVWSVPGQVGSKAFF. The V and J genes are TRBV30 and TRBJ1-1; 8 bases agree with TRBD1. Germline V gene sequence: CDR1 GTSNPN, CDR2 SVGIG (reference sequence). The CDR3 is 15 amino acids.

CDR3 protein: CASSYGGTSGRGSYEQYF. The CDR3 DNA reads as TGTGCCAGCAGTTACGGGGGGACTAGCGGGAGAGGGTCCTACGAGCAGTACTTC. The chain recombines TRBV6-2 or TRBV6-3 with TRBJ2-7; 14 bases line up with TRBD2. The germline V gene has CDR1 MNHEY and CDR2 SVGEGT. Germline trimming cut 2 bases from V and 1 base from J; bases unmatched to any gene: 7. The CDR3 length is 18 residues.

Concerning this clonotype itself: The final CDR3 position lacks the conserved phenylalanine or tryptophan, pointing to a likely read error. The rearrangement uses TRBV29-1 and TRBJ2-1; 10 positions agree with TRBD1. CDR1 is SQVTM, CDR2 ANQGSEA, per germline. The V gene end was trimmed by 0 bases and the J gene end by 4 bases; junction bases not matched to a gene: 15. The CDR3 runs to 19 residues. The CDR3 DNA is TGCAGCGTTGAAGAATGGAGACAGGGGGCGGGGGTACGGTACAATGAGCAGTTCTCC. It encodes CSVEEWRQGAGVRYNEQFS.

On this clonotype itself: It is likely a read error, because the conserved phenylalanine at the end of the CDR3 is missing. The limits of the CDR3 on the DNA are not certain, so only TCRdb's listed CDR3 is given. The CDR3 loop is CSLQGGDTQPQRL. This sequence joins TRBV29-1 and TRBJ1-5. Inclusive of both ends, the CDR3 amounts to 13 amino acids. CDR1 is SQVTM and CDR2 is ANQGSEA in the germline V gene.

Regarding this clonotype: A much bigger clone sits one base away, suggesting this may be a read error. The V gene is TRBV29-1, the J gene TRBJ2-3; the D is unclear. The CDR3 consists of 12 residues. Germline loops: CDR1 SQVTM, CDR2 ANQGSEA. The CDR3 reads CSVLLSIDTQYF. DNA of the CDR3: TGCAGCGTACTACTTAGCATAGATACGCAGTATTTT.

This chain links TRBV28 with TRBJ2-1; possibly TRBD2 for D (5 bases). V shed 8 bases and J shed 10 bases, with 12 bases lying between them. The germline V gene has CDR1 MDHEN and CDR2 SYDVKM. The CDR3 is 11 amino acids. CDR3 nucleotide sequence: TGTGCCAGCGGACTTTACACGGAGCAGTTCTTC. This encodes CASGLYTEQFF.

As to this clonotype: An end of the junction differs from the germline gene, which may be a read error. The chain is built from TRBV6-1 and TRBJ2-7, with 7 bases lining up with TRBD1. The CDR3 consists of 15 residues. In germline, CDR1 is MNHNS, CDR2 SASEGT. The CDR3 spells CVSTKDREPPYEQYF. The CDR3 DNA sequence: TGTGTCAGCACCAAAGACAGGGAACCACCCTACGAGCAGTACTTC.

There are a few counts of this clonotype. The chain employs TRBV6-2 or TRBV6-3 and TRBJ1-5, with 8 bases lining up with TRBD1. Per the germline V gene, CDR1 is MNHEY and CDR2 is SVGEGT. V trimming: 3 bases; J trimming: 4 bases; junction bases outside the gene matches: 2. The CDR3 spans 14 residues. The CDR3: CASSYNRGNQPQHF. As DNA, the CDR3 is TGTGCCAGCAGTTATAACAGGGGGAATCAGCCCCAGCATTTT.